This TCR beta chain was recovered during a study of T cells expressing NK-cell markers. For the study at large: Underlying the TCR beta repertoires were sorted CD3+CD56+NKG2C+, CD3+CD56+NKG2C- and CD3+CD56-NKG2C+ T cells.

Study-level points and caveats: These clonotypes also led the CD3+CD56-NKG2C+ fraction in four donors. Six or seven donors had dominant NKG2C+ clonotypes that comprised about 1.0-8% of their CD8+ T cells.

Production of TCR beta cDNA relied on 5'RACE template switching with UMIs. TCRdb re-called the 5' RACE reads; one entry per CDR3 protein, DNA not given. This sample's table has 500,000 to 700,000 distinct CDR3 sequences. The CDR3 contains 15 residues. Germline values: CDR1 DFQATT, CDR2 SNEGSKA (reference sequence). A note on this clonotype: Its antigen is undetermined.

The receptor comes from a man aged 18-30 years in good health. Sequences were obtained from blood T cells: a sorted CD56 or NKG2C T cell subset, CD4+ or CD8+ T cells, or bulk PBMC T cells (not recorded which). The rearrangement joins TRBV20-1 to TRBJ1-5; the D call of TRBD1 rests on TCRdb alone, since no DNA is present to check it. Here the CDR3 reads CSARPGDPGNQPQHF.